This entry describes one T cell receptor beta chain. Its antigen is currently unknown. The data stem from a study of Ad26.COV2.S vaccination and SARS-CoV-2 variants. V was shortened by 3 bases and J by 6 bases, with 15 bases between the two germline ends. The CDR3 totals 15 residues. Germline V CDR1 and CDR2: KGHSH, LQKENI. Described treatment: over 15 received Ad26.COV2.S at low or high dose, single or two shots; about 5 received placebo; per-sample allocation not given. Specimens were obtained on day 63 following the first vaccine or placebo injection. Within Boston, the person who donated was an adult of 18-55 years. Findings of the study overall: Researchers cautioned that TCR breadth and depth analyses may have underestimated total T cell responses. People given the vaccine had a wider spike-specific TCR breadth than placebo recipients did.

Some clones are missing from TCRdb's copy, which holds only in-frame ones; the method was immunoSEQ multiplex PCR. Among about 350,000 clones, about 88% were seen once, and the ten largest hold roughly 3.1%. The receptor was derived from a person aged 18-65 years who received the Ad26.COV2.S COVID-19 vaccine or a placebo. The chain combines TRBV18 with TRBJ1-5; D may be TRBD1 (6 bases). This specimen was peripheral blood, taken in a trial of Ad26.COV2.S vaccine versus placebo. The CDR3: CASSPPQGSGQPQHF. The CDR3 nucleotides read TGTGCCAGCTCACCGCCACAGGGCTCTGGTCAGCCCCAGCATTTT.